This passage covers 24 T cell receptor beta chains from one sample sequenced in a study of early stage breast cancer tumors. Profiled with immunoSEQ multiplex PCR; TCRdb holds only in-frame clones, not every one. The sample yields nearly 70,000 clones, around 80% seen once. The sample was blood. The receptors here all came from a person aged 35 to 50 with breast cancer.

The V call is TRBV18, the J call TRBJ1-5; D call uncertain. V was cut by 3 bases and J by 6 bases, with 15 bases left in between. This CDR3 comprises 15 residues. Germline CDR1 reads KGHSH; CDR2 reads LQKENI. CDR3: CASSPRRVSGQPQHF. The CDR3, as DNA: TGTGCCAGCTCACCCCGGAGGGTATCGGGTCAGCCCCAGCATTTT.

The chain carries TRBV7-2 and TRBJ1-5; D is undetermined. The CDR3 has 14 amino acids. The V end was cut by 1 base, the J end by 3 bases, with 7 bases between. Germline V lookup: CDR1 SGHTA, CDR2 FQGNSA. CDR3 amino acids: CASSLGTHNQPQHF. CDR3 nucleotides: TGTGCCAGCAGCTTAGGAACCCACAATCAGCCCCAGCATTTT.

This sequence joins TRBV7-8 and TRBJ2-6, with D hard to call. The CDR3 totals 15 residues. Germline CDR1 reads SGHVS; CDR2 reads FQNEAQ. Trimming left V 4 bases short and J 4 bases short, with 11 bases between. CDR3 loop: CASSSPSRGANVLTF. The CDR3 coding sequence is TGTGCCAGCAGCTCCCCGTCCCGAGGGGCCAACGTCCTGACTTTC.

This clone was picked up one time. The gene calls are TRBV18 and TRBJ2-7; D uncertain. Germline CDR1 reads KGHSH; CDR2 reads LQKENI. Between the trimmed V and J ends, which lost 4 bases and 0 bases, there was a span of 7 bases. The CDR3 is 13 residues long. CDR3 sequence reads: CASSLDSSYEQYF. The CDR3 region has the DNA TGTGCCAGCTCACTCGACTCCTCCTACGAGCAGTACTTC. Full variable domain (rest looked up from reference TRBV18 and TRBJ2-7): NAGVMQNPRHLVRRRGQEARLRCSPMKGHSHVYWYRQLPEEGLKFMVYLQKENIIDESGMPKERFSAEFPKEGPSILRIQQVVRGDSAAYFCASSLDSSYEQYFGPGTRLTVT.

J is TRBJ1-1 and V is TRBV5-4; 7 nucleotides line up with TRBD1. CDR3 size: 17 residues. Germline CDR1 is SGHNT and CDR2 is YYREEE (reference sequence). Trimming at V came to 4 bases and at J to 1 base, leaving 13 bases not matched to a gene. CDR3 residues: CASSPDGGGLRNTEAFF. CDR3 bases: TGTGCCAGCAGCCCCGATGGAGGGGGCCTTCGGAACACTGAAGCTTTCTTT.

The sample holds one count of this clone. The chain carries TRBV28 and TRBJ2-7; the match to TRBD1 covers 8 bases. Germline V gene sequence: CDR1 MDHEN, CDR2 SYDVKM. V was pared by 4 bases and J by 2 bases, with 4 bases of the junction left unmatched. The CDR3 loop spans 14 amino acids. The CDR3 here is CASSSVRGPYEQYF. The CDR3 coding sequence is TGTGCCAGCAGTTCCGTCAGGGGGCCCTACGAGCAGTACTTC. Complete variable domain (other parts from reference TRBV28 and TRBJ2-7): DVKVTQSSRYLVKRTGEKVFLECVQDMDHENMFWYRQDPGLGLRLIYFSYDVKMKEKGDIPEGYSVSREKKERFSLILESASTNQTSMYLCASSSVRGPYEQYFGPGTRLTVT.

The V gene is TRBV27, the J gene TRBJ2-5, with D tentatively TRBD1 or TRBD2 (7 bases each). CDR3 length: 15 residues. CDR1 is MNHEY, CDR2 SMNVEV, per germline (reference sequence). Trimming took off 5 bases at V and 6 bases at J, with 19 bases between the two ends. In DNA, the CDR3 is TGTGCCAGCAGTCCCCTTAGGGAGGGGGCGAAGACCCAGTACTTC. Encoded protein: CASSPLREGAKTQYF.

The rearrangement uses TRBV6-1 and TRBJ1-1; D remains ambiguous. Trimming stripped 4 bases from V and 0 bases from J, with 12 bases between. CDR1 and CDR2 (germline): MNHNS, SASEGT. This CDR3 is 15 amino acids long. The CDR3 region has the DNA TGTGCCAGCAGTGCTATTACCGGAATGAACACTGAAGCTTTCTTT. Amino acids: CASSAITGMNTEAFF.

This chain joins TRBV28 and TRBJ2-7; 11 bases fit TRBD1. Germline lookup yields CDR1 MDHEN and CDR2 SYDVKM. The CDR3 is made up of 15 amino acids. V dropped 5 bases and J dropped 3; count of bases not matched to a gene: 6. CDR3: CASSLGGTGGYEQYF. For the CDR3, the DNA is TGTGCCAGCAGTCTAGGGGGGACAGGGGGCTACGAGCAGTACTTC.

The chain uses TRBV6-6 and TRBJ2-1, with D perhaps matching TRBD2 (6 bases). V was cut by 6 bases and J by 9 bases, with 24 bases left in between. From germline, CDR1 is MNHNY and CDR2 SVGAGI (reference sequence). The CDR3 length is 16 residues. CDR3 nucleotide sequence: TGTGCCAGCAGCCTAGCGTGGGGCGGATTGGGTAGTGAGCAGTTCTTC. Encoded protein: CASSLAWGGLGSEQFF.

Here the CDR3 DNA reads TGTGCCACTGGCAACACAGGGGAAGTACGCGAAAAACTGTTTTTT. As protein: CATGNTGEVREKLFF. The rearrangement links TRBV5-6 to TRBJ1-4; 7 nucleotides agree with TRBD1. The CDR3 spans 15 residues. Germline trimming cut 9 bases from V and 8 bases from J; bases unmatched to any gene: 16. Germline CDR1 SGHDT, CDR2 YYEEEE.

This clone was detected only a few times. The chain's CDR3 is CSGRNRGRNTEAFF. CDR3 nucleotides: TGCAGCGGGAGAAACAGGGGTCGGAACACTGAAGCTTTCTTT. This chain connects TRBV29-1 to TRBJ1-1; 7 bases are shared with TRBD1. V lost 7 bases to trimming and J lost 1 base; unmatched junction nucleotides: 9. Germline loops: CDR1 SQVTM, CDR2 ANQGSEA. The CDR3 has 14 residues.

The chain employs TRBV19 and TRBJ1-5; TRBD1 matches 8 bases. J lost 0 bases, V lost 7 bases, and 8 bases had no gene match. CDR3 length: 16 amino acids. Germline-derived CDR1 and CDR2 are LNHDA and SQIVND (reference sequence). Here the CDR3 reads CASKLTGVISNQPQHF. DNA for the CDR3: TGTGCCAGTAAACTGACAGGGGTCATTAGCAATCAGCCCCAGCATTTT.

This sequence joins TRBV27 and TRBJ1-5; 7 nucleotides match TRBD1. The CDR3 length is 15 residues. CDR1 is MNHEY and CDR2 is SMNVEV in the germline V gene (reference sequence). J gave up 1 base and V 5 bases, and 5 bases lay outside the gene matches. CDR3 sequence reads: CASSNRGLSNQPQHF. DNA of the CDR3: TGTGCCAGCAGTAACAGGGGTTTGAGCAATCAGCCCCAGCATTTT.

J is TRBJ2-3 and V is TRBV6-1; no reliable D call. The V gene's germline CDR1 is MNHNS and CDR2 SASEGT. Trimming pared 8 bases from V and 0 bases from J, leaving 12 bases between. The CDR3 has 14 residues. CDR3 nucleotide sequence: TGTGCCAGCGGGCCGCCGCATAGCACAGATACGCAGTATTTT. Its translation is CASGPPHSTDTQYF.

The CDR3 reads CASRASGSDTQYF. CDR3 coding DNA: TGTGCCAGCCGGGCTAGCGGGAGTGATACGCAGTATTTT. The chain recombines TRBV19 with TRBJ2-3; 10 bases align to TRBD2. The CDR3 length is 13 residues. J gave up 6 bases and V 9 bases, and 6 bases lay outside the gene matches. Germline loops: CDR1 LNHDA, CDR2 SQIVND (reference sequence). Supplemented by reference TRBV19 and TRBJ2-3, the full variable domain reads DGGITQSPKYLFRKEGQNVTLSCEQNLNHDAMYWYRQDPGQGLRLIYYSQIVNDFQKGDIAEGYSVSREKKESFPLTVTSAQKNPTAFYLCASRASGSDTQYFGPGTRLTVL.

CDR3 region: CASSGGGYEQYF. The CDR3 DNA reads TGTGCCAGCAGTGGAGGCGGGTACGAGCAGTACTTC. J is TRBJ2-7 and V is TRBV25-1; D may be TRBD2 (5 bases). Germline V gene data show CDR1 as MGHDK and CDR2 as SYGVNS. Deletions cut 4 bases from V and 4 bases from J, with 8 bases between. CDR3 length: 12 residues.

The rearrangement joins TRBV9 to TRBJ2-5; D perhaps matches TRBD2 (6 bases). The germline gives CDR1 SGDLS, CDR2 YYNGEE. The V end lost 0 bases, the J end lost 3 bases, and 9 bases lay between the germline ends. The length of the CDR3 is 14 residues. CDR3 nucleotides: TGTGCCAGCAGCGTAGATCCGGGAGAAGAGACCCAGTACTTC. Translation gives CASSVDPGEETQYF.

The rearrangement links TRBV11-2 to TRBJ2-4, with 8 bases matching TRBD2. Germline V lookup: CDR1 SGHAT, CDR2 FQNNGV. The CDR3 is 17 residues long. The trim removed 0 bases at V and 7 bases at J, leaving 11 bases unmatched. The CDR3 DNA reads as TGTGCCAGCAGCTTAGACACCCTCTCAGCGGGAGCTAACATTCAGTACTTC. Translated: CASSLDTLSAGANIQYF.

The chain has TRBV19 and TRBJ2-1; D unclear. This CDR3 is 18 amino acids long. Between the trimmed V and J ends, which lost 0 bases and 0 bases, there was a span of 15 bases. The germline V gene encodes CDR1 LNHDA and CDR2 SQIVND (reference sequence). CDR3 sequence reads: CASSIDSPNIDSYNEQFF. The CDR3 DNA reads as TGTGCCAGTAGTATAGATTCACCCAACATCGACTCCTACAATGAGCAGTTCTTC. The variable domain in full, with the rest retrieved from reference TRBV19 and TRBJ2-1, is DGGITQSPKYLFRKEGQNVTLSCEQNLNHDAMYWYRQDPGQGLRLIYYSQIVNDFQKGDIAEGYSVSREKKESFPLTVTSAQKNPTAFYLCASSIDSPNIDSYNEQFFGPGTRLTVL.

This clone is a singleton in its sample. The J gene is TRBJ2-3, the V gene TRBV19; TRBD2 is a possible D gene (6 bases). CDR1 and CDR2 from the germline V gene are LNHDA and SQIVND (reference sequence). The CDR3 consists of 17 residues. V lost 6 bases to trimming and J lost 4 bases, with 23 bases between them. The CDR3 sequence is CASRSGPGQGGADTQYF. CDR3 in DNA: TGTGCCAGTAGATCGGGACCCGGGCAGGGAGGCGCAGATACGCAGTATTTT.

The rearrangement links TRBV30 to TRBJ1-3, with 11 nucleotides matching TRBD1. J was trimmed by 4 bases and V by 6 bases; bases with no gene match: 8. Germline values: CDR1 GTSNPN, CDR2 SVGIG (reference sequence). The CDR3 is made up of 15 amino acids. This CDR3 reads CACHWGQGDGNTIYF. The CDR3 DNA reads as TGTGCCTGCCATTGGGGACAGGGGGACGGAAACACCATATATTTT. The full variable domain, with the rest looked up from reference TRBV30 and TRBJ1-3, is SQTIHQWPATLVQPVGSPLSLECTVEGTSNPNLYWYRQAAGRGLQLLFYSVGIGQISSEVPQNLSASRPQDRQFILSSKKLLLSDSGFYLCACHWGQGDGNTIYFGEGSWLTVV.

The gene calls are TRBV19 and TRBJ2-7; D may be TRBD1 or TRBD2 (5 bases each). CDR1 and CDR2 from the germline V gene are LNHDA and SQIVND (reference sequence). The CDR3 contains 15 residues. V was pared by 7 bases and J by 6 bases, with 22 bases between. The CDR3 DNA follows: TGTGCCAGTAAGGGGCTATTCGAAGAGAGGGGCGAGCAGTACTTC. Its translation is CASKGLFEERGEQYF.

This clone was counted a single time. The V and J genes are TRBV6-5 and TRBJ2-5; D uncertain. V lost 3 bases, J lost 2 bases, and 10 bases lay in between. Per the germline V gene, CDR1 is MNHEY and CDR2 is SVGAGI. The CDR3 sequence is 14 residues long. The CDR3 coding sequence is TGTGCCAGCAGTTATCTAGGACCACAAGAGACCCAGTACTTC. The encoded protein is CASSYLGPQETQYF.